The 31 T cell receptor beta chains given below trace back to one sample, sequenced in a study of blood T cell repertoires in COVID-19. The table came from immunoSEQ multiplex PCR; TCRdb's copy has only in-frame clones and leaves some out. The table includes about 110,000 clones, 80% to 85% detected once. The sample consisted of peripheral blood. Every receptor here comes from a woman of 80 years or more with acute or convalescent COVID-19.

CDR3 nucleotide sequence: TGTGCCAGCAGCACCCAGGAGGGGGCCTATGGCTACACCTTC. Its translation is CASSTQEGAYGYTF. The V and J genes are TRBV27 and TRBJ1-2; 7 nucleotides line up with TRBD1. The CDR3 loop spans 14 amino acids. Trimming removed 6 bases from V and 4 bases from J; junction bases left unmatched: 8. Germline loops: CDR1 MNHEY, CDR2 SMNVEV (reference sequence).

The chain links TRBV11-3 to TRBJ1-6; possible D gene TRBD1, 6 bases. The CDR3 loop spans 14 amino acids. Between the trimmed V and J ends, which lost 7 bases and 7 bases, there was a span of 14 bases. Per germline, CDR1 SGHNT and CDR2 YENEEA. The CDR3 nucleotides read TGTGCCAGCACCATCAGGGGTAGGAATTCACCCCTCCACTTT. This translates into CASTIRGRNSPLHF.

This clone was seen a handful of times. The chain uses TRBV30 and TRBJ1-6, with 8 bases lining up with TRBD1. Germline lookup yields CDR1 GTSNPN and CDR2 SVGIG (reference sequence). Losses at the gene ends were 2 bases for V and 7 bases for J; bases not matched to a gene: 10. The CDR3 is 16 amino acids. The CDR3 sequence: CAWSIRATGANSPLHF. The CDR3 DNA is TGTGCCTGGAGTATACGCGCGACAGGGGCAAATTCACCCCTCCACTTT. Variable domain in full (rest from reference TRBV30 and TRBJ1-6): SQTIHQWPATLVQPVGSPLSLECTVEGTSNPNLYWYRQAAGRGLQLLFYSVGIGQISSEVPQNLSASRPQDRQFILSSKKLLLSDSGFYLCAWSIRATGANSPLHFGNGTRLTVT.

The CDR3 loop reads CATLGLAGPEQYF. In nucleotides, the CDR3 is TGTGCCACCCTTGGACTAGCGGGCCCCGAGCAGTACTTC. V is TRBV24-1 and J is TRBJ2-7, with 11 bases that match TRBD2. J gave up 6 bases and V 9 bases, and 6 bases lay outside the gene matches. The CDR3 sequence is 13 residues long. Germline CDR1 is KGHDR and CDR2 is SFDVKD.

The V call is TRBV2, the J call TRBJ2-3; 10 bases line up with TRBD1. Losses at the gene ends were 4 bases for V and 6 bases for J; bases not matched to a gene: 7. This CDR3 contains 15 residues. Per germline, CDR1 SNHLY and CDR2 FYNNEI. For the CDR3, the DNA is TGTGCCAGCAGTGGTAGAGGACAGGGGGGGGATACGCAGTATTTT. Translated, it gives CASSGRGQGGDTQYF.

This chain connects TRBV29-1 to TRBJ2-3, with D perhaps matching TRBD2 (5 bases). The CDR3 totals 16 residues. Trimming took off 7 bases at V and 0 bases at J, with 20 bases between the two ends. The germline V gene encodes CDR1 SQVTM and CDR2 ANQGSEA. As DNA, the CDR3 is TGCAGCGCTGAGGGCGGGCCCCCTCTTAGCACAGATACGCAGTATTTT. Residues: CSAEGGPPLSTDTQYF.

The chain carries TRBV27 and TRBJ1-6, with D perhaps matching TRBD1 (6 bases). The germline V gene has CDR1 MNHEY and CDR2 SMNVEV (reference sequence). Trimming removed 3 bases at V and 9 bases at J, with 21 bases between. CDR3 length equals 17 residues. This chain's CDR3 is CASSFMTSQGTGSPLHF. The CDR3 nucleotides are TGTGCCAGCAGTTTCATGACTTCGCAGGGGACCGGTTCACCCCTCCACTTT.

This chain connects TRBV19 to TRBJ1-4; D remains unclear. This CDR3 spans 13 amino acids. CDR1 and CDR2 from the germline V gene are LNHDA and SQIVND (reference sequence). The V gene lost 4 bases and the J gene lost 7 bases, with 10 bases spanning the gap. The CDR3 sequence: CASSTQRAEKLFF. CDR3 bases: TGTGCCAGTAGTACACAGAGGGCTGAAAAACTGTTTTTT. Supplemented by reference TRBV19 and TRBJ1-4, the full variable domain reads DGGITQSPKYLFRKEGQNVTLSCEQNLNHDAMYWYRQDPGQGLRLIYYSQIVNDFQKGDIAEGYSVSREKKESFPLTVTSAQKNPTAFYLCASSTQRAEKLFFGSGTQLSVL.

A single count supports this clone. J is TRBJ2-2 and V is TRBV5-6; the D gene is possibly TRBD2 (5 bases). The germline V and J ends were trimmed by 6 bases and 0 bases, with 15 bases remaining between them. The CDR3 extends over 16 amino acids. Per germline, CDR1 SGHDT and CDR2 YYEEEE. This chain's CDR3 is CASTSVGGANTGELFF. For the CDR3, the DNA is TGTGCCAGCACTTCGGTCGGAGGCGCGAACACCGGGGAGCTGTTTTTT.

This clone has only a few counts. This rearrangement joins TRBV2 to TRBJ1-6, with 8 bases identical to TRBD1. V was clipped by 1 base and J by 9 bases; unmatched bases: 5. The CDR3 runs 15 residues. Germline-derived CDR1 and CDR2 are SNHLY and FYNNEI. The DNA of the CDR3 is TGTGCCAGCAGTGAAGTAGGACAGGGTAGTTCACCCCTCCACTTT. Protein sequence: CASSEVGQGSSPLHF.

The chain is built from TRBV5-4 and TRBJ2-3, with 10 nucleotides matching TRBD1. Trimming cost V 3 bases and J 7 bases; bases outside gene matches: 5. Germline V gene data show CDR1 as SGHNT and CDR2 as YYREEE (reference sequence). The CDR3 has 14 amino acids. The chain's CDR3 is CASSSWGQGNTQYF. CDR3 in DNA: TGTGCCAGCAGCTCGTGGGGACAGGGGAATACGCAGTATTTT.

The chain couples TRBV6-2 or TRBV6-3 to TRBJ2-1; the D gene is possibly TRBD1 (7 bases). The CDR3 extends over 15 amino acids. Trimming took off 6 bases at V and 6 bases at J, with 18 bases between the two ends. Germline V CDR1 and CDR2: MNHEY, SVGEGT. This chain's CDR3 is CASSNGGTASNEQFF. CDR3 DNA: TGTGCCAGCAGCAACGGAGGGACAGCCTCCAATGAGCAGTTCTTC.

V and J are TRBV5-1 and TRBJ2-1, with TRBD1 as a possible D gene (5 bases). The germline V and J ends were trimmed by 2 bases and 6 bases, with 9 bases remaining between them. CDR1 is SGHRS, CDR2 YFSETQ, per germline. The CDR3 runs 13 residues. DNA of the CDR3: TGCGCCAGCAGCTTTCAGGGTATCAATGAGCAGTTCTTC. Protein product: CASSFQGINEQFF.

The chain carries TRBV4-2 and TRBJ2-7, with TRBD2 as a possible D gene (6 bases). The CDR3 runs 14 residues. V lost 4 bases to trimming and J lost 3 bases, with 13 bases between them. The germline V gene has CDR1 LGHNA and CDR2 YNFKEQ. The chain's CDR3 is CASSRDLGRYEQYF. CDR3 sequence (DNA): TGTGCCAGCAGCCGGGACTTAGGTCGCTACGAGCAGTACTTC.

The chain uses TRBV19 and TRBJ2-2; no clear D. V lost 3 bases and J lost 6, with 8 bases in between. Germline lookup yields CDR1 LNHDA and CDR2 SQIVND (reference sequence). This CDR3 region has 13 residues. The CDR3 nucleotides are TGTGCCAGTAGTATGCGAGGTTCCGGGGAGCTGTTTTTT. This codes for CASSMRGSGELFF.

The table lists this clone with a few counts. V is TRBV28 and J is TRBJ1-2; 9 nucleotides agree with TRBD1. The trim removed 3 bases at V and 5 bases at J, leaving 7 bases unmatched. The germline V gene encodes CDR1 MDHEN and CDR2 SYDVKM. This CDR3 is 15 amino acids long. The CDR3 DNA reads as TGTGCCAGCAGTTTGCCGGGACAGGGTCGTTATGGCTACACCTTC. This gives the protein CASSLPGQGRYGYTF.

CDR3 protein: CASSPGQGNYGYTF. The CDR3 DNA reads TGTGCCAGCAGTCCAGGACAGGGAAACTATGGCTACACCTTC. The rearrangement uses TRBV6-4 and TRBJ1-2, with TRBD1 matching over 8 bases. CDR1 and CDR2 (germline): MRHNA, SNTAGT. The CDR3 has 14 amino acids. Trimming at V came to 5 bases and at J to 2 bases, leaving 4 bases not matched to a gene.

This chain links TRBV15 with TRBJ2-7, with D perhaps matching TRBD1 (5 bases). Germline V gene lookup returns CDR1 LNHNV and CDR2 YYDKDF (reference sequence). Trimming shortened V by 4 bases and J by 4 bases, and 11 bases separated the two germline ends. This CDR3 has 13 residues. DNA for the CDR3: TGTGCCACCAGCACAGGGTTCCTGTACGAGCAGTACTTC. This codes for CATSTGFLYEQYF.

This clone was seen a few times. The chain uses TRBV3-1 (or the pseudogene TRBV3-2) and TRBJ2-2; the match to TRBD2 covers 11 bases. There are 15 residues in the CDR3. The germline gives CDR1 LGHDT, CDR2 YNNKEL (reference sequence). The junction had 6 bases not matched to a gene; V was cut back by 7 bases and J by 5 bases. The CDR3 protein is CASTEGTSGTGELFF. CDR3 sequence (DNA): TGTGCCAGCACGGAGGGGACTAGCGGAACCGGGGAGCTGTTTTTT.

This clone was found a few times. This chain connects TRBV9 to TRBJ2-2; 9 bases line up with TRBD2. The CDR3 runs to 16 residues. Germline assignment: CDR1 SGDLS and CDR2 YYNGEE. V lost 0 bases to trimming and J lost 7 bases; unmatched junction nucleotides: 7. The CDR3 DNA is TGTGCCAGCAGCGTAGGACTAGCGGACAGGAGCGGGGAGCTGTTTTTT. The encoded protein is CASSVGLADRSGELFF.

V and J are TRBV3-1 (or the pseudogene TRBV3-2) and TRBJ2-5; D is unclear. V lost 0 bases, J lost 5 bases, and 10 bases lay in between. Germline loops: CDR1 LGHDT, CDR2 YNNKEL (reference sequence). This CDR3 spans 14 amino acids. CDR3 amino acids: CASSQDRRSETQYF. The CDR3 DNA reads as TGTGCCAGCAGCCAAGATAGGCGGTCGGAGACCCAGTACTTC.

The table lists this clone with many counts. The chain links TRBV2 to TRBJ1-5; D unresolved. V was cut by 1 base and J by 4 bases, with 8 bases left in between. Per germline, CDR1 SNHLY and CDR2 FYNNEI. This CDR3 region has 14 residues. CDR3 amino acids: CASSEERHNQPQHF. CDR3 nucleotides: TGTGCCAGCAGTGAAGAGAGACATAATCAGCCCCAGCATTTT.

The chain employs TRBV4-1 and TRBJ2-5; D is perhaps TRBD1 (5 bases). The CDR3 runs to 14 residues. Germline loops: CDR1 MGHRA, CDR2 YSYEKL. V was pared by 0 bases and J by 2 bases, with 7 bases between. The CDR3 protein is CASSQEQGQETQYF. Here the CDR3 DNA reads TGCGCCAGCAGCCAAGAGCAGGGACAAGAGACCCAGTACTTC.

CDR3 amino acids: CASSQEIGTGVEKLFF. CDR3 DNA: TGCGCCAGCAGCCAAGAAATCGGGACAGGGGTTGAAAAACTGTTTTTT. The chain combines TRBV4-3 with TRBJ1-4; TRBD1 matches at 10 bases. CDR1 is LGHNA, CDR2 YSLEER, per germline. J was trimmed by 7 bases and V by 0 bases; bases with no gene match: 5. This CDR3 is built from 16 residues.

This chain joins TRBV5-1 and TRBJ2-2; 8 bases align to TRBD1. In germline, CDR1 is SGHRS, CDR2 YFSETQ. The CDR3 consists of 16 residues. The V and J ends lost 4 bases and 6 bases, in that order; junction bases with no gene match: 11. The CDR3 DNA follows: TGCGCCAGCAGCCCGGGGAACAGGGGGTCGGCCGGGGAGCTGTTTTTT. Protein sequence: CASSPGNRGSAGELFF.

The rearrangement joins TRBV30 to TRBJ2-1, with D maybe TRBD2 (5 bases). Germline CDR1 is GTSNPN and CDR2 is SVGIG (reference sequence). This CDR3 contains 13 residues. The germline V and J ends were trimmed by 2 bases and 3 bases, with 8 bases remaining between them. CDR3: CAWSLRDYNEQFF. CDR3 coding DNA: TGTGCCTGGAGTCTTCGGGACTACAATGAGCAGTTCTTC.

The genes are TRBV7-7 and TRBJ2-5; D might be TRBD2 (5 bases). In germline, CDR1 is SSHAT, CDR2 FNYEAQ (reference sequence). The CDR3 consists of 15 residues. V was shortened by 0 bases and J by 5 bases, with 13 bases between the two germline ends. The CDR3 nucleotides read TGTGCCAGCAGCTTAGCGGGTTCGGGATTGGAGACCCAGTACTTC. Translated, it gives CASSLAGSGLETQYF.

This clone was picked up one time. The V call is TRBV7-9, the J call TRBJ1-2; D possibly corresponds to TRBD1 (6 bases). This CDR3 has 13 amino acids. The germline V and J ends were trimmed by 5 bases and 5 bases, with 12 bases remaining between them. Germline V gene lookup returns CDR1 SEHNR and CDR2 FQNEAQ (reference sequence). CDR3 sequence reads: CASSPPTGYGYTF. The DNA for the CDR3 is TGTGCCAGCAGCCCACCTACAGGGTATGGCTACACCTTC.

This chain links TRBV2 with TRBJ2-1; possible D gene TRBD1, 8 bases. Germline CDR1 SNHLY, CDR2 FYNNEI. Deletions cut 1 base from V and 9 bases from J, with 13 bases between. This CDR3 is built from 14 residues. CDR3 sequence reads: CASSEENRGGEQFF. In nucleotides, the CDR3 is TGTGCCAGCAGTGAAGAAAACAGGGGGGGTGAGCAGTTCTTC.

This chain joins TRBV25-1 and TRBJ2-7; D is unclear. Germline values: CDR1 MGHDK, CDR2 SYGVNS. V was pared by 1 base and J by 4 bases, with 8 bases between. The CDR3 has 13 residues. The CDR3 coding sequence is TGTGCCAGCAGTGAATCCCCCCAGTACGAGCAGTACGTC. Amino acid sequence: CASSESPQYEQYV.

The chain links TRBV30 to TRBJ2-1, with D possibly being TRBD2 (6 bases). The CDR3 totals 17 residues. Germline CDR1 is GTSNPN and CDR2 is SVGIG (reference sequence). V was trimmed by 3 bases and J by 0 bases, leaving 18 bases between them. CDR3 loop: CAWRSGTVKSSYNEQFF. DNA of the CDR3: TGTGCCTGGAGATCAGGGACTGTAAAAAGCTCCTACAATGAGCAGTTCTTC.